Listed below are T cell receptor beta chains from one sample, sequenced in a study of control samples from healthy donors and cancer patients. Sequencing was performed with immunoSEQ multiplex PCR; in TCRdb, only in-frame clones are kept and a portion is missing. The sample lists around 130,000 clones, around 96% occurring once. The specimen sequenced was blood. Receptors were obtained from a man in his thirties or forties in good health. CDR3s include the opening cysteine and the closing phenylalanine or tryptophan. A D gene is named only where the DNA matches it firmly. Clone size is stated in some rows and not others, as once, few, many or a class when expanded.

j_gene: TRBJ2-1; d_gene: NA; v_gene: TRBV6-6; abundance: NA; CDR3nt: TGTGCCAGCAGGGACACTGGACCCTCCTACAATGAGCAGTTCTTC; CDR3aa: CASRDTGPSYNEQFF
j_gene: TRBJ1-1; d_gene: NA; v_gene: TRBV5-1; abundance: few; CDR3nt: TGCGCCAGCAGCACCCGGACGGCGAACACTGAAGCTTTCTTT; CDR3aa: CASSTRTANTEAFF
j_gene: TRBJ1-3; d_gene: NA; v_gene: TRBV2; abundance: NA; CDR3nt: TGTGCCAGCAGTACCGCCAGCTCCTCTGGAAACACCATATATTTT; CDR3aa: CASSTASSSGNTIYF
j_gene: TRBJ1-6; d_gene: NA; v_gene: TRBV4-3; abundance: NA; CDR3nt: TGCGCCAGCAGCCAGGGGCCCGGCGGGGCGGATAATTCACCCCTCCACTTT; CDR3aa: CASSQGPGGADNSPLHF
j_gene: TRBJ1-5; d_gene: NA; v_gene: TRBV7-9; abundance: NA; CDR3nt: TGTGCCAGCAGCTTAGCCGATCAGCCCCAGCATTTT; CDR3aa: CASSLADQPQHF
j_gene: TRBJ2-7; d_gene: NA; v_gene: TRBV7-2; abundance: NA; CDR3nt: TGTGCCAGCAGCTTAGGGTACTCCAACACCTACGAGCAGTACTTC; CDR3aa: CASSLGYSNTYEQYF
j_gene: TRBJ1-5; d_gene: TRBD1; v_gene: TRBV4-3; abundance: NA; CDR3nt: TGCGCCAGCAGCCTCGCAGACAGGGATAATCAGCCCCAGCATTTT; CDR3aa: CASSLADRDNQPQHF
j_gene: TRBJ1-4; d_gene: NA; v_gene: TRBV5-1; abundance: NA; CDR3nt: TGCGCCAGCAGCGACCCCGCCTTGGGGGCGGGTGAAAAACTGTTTTTT; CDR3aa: CASSDPALGAGEKLFF
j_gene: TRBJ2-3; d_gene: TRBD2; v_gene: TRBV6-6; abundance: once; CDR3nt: TGTGCCAGTAGATCTAGCGGCTCTAGCACAGATACGCAGTATTTT; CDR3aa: CASRSSGSSTDTQYF
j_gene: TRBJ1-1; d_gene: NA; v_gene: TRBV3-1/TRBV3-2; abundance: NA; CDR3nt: TGTGCCAGCAGCCCGGGGGGTTTGGACACTGAAGCTTTCTTT; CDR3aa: CASSPGGLDTEAFF
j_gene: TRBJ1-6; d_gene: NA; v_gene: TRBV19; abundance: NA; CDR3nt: TGTGCCAGTAGTATAGTACCAGGGCTGTATTCACCCCTCCACTTT; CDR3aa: CASSIVPGLYSPLHF
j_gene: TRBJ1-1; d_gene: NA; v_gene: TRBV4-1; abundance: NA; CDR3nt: TGCGCCAGCAGCGTCTCGAGAGGCCTCTCCCCGGGGATTGAAGCTTTCTTT; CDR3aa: CASSVSRGLSPGIEAFF
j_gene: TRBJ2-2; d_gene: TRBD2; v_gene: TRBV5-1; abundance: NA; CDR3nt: TGCGCCAGCAGCTCAAAGCGGGGGAACACCGGGGAGCTGTTTTTT; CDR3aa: CASSSKRGNTGELFF
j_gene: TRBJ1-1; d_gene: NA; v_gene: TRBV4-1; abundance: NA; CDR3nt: TGCGCCAGCAGCCAAGATAGCTGGAACACTGAAGCTTTCTTT; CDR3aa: CASSQDSWNTEAFF
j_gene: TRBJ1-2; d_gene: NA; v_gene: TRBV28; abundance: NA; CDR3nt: TGTGCCAGCAGTCCCCCGGACCCTAACTATGGCTACACCTTC; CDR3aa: CASSPPDPNYGYTF
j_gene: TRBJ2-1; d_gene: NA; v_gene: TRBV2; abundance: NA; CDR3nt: TGTGCCAGCAGTGAAGGGGGGAGCTCCTACAATGAGCAGTTCTTC; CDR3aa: CASSEGGSSYNEQFF
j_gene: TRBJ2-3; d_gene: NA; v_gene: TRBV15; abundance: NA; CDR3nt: TGTGCCACCAGCGAGGAGGGTTCAGATACGCAGTATTTT; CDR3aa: CATSEEGSDTQYF
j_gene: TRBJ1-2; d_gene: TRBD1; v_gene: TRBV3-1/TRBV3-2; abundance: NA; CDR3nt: TGTGCCAGCAGCCAAGCCGGGACAGCTGTCTTTGGCTACACCTTC; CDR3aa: CASSQAGTAVFGYTF
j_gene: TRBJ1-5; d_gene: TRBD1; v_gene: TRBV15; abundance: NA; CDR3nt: TGTGCCACCAGCAGACGGTTCCGGGACAGGAGAGTTTTAGGACCCAATCAGCCCCAGCATTTT; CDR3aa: CATSRRFRDRRVLGPNQPQHF
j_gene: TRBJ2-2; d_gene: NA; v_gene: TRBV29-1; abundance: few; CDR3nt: TGCAGCGCCGTCAGGGGTAGCGCCGGGGAGCTGTTTTTT; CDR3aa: CSAVRGSAGELFF
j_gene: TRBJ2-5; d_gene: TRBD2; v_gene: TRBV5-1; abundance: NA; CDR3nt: TGCGCCAGCAGCAGGACTAGCGGATTCCAAGAGACCCAGTACTTC; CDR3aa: CASSRTSGFQETQYF
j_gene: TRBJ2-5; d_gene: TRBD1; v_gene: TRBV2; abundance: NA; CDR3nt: TGTGCCAGCACAACAGGGGGCGCCGAGACCCAGTACTTC; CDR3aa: CASTTGGAETQYF
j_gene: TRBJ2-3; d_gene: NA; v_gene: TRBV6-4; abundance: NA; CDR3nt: TGTGCCGGCGGGTTTATTGCAGATACGCAGTATTTT; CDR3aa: CAGGFIADTQYF
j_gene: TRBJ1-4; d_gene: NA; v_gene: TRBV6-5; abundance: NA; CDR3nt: TGTGCCAGCAGGGGACCTACTAATGAAAAACTGTTTTTT; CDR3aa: CASRGPTNEKLFF
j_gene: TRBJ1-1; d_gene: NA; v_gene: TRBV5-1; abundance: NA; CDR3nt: TGCGCCAGCAGCTTGGGGGGACCGAACACTGAAGCTTTCTTT; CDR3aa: CASSLGGPNTEAFF
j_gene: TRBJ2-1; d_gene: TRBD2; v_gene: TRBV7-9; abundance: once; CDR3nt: TGTGCCAGCAGCTTAGCGCGAGGAGCGGGGAACAATGAGCAGTTCTTC; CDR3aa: CASSLARGAGNNEQFF
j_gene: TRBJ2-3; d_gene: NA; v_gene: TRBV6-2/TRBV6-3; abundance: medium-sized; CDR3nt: TGTGCCAGCAGTAGGAGGGGGGAACCGACAGATACGCAGTATTTT; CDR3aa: CASSRRGEPTDTQYF
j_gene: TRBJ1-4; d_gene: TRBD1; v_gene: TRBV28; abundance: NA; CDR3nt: TGTGCCAGCTTCAGAGACAGGGGGAATGAAAAACTGTTTTTT; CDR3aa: CASFRDRGNEKLFF
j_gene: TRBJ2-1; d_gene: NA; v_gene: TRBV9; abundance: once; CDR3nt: TGTGCCAGCAGCGTAGTGGACTTAACCTACAATGAGCAGTTCTTC; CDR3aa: CASSVVDLTYNEQFF
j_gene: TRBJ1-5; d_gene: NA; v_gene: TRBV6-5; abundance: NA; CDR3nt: TGTGCCAGCAGTTACGGGCAGGGAGGGAATCAGCCCCAGCATTTT; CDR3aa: CASSYGQGGNQPQHF
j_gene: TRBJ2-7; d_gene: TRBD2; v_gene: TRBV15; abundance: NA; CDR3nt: TGTGCCACCAGCAGAGCCCTGGGGAGGGGATCCTACGAGCAGTACTTC; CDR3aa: CATSRALGRGSYEQYF
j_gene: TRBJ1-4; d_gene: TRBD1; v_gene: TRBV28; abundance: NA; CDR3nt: TGTGCCAGCAGTTTATACCCGACAGGGGCGAGTGAAAAACTGTTTTTT; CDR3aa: CASSLYPTGASEKLFF
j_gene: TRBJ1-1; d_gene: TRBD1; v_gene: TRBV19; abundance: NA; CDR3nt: TGTGCCAGTAGTACCAGGGACAGAGAAGCTTTCTTT; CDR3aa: CASSTRDREAFF
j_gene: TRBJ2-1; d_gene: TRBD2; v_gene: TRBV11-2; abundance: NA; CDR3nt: TGTGCCAGCAGCGCAACTAGCGGGGGCCTTCTCGAGCAGTTCTTC; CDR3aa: CASSATSGGLLEQFF
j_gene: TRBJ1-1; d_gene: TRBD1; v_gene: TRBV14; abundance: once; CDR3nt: TGTGCCAGCCGGGACAGGAACACTGAAGCTTTCTTT; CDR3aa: CASRDRNTEAFF
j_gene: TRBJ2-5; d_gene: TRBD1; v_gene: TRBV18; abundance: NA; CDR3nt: TGTGCCAGCTCATTGGACAGGATTCAAGAGACCCAGTACTTC; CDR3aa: CASSLDRIQETQYF
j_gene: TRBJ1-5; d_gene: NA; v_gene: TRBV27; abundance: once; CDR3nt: TGTGCCAGCAGTTTCTCGGGTAGCAATCAGCCCCAGCATTTT; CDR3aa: CASSFSGSNQPQHF
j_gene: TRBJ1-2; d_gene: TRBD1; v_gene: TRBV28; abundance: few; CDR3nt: TGTGCCAGCAGGGTACAGGGGATGGATGGCTACACCTTC; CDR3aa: CASRVQGMDGYTF
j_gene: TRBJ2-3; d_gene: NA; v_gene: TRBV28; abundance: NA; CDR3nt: TGTGCCAGCACCTTGGGGACGGATTTTATAGATACGCAGTATTTT; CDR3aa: CASTLGTDFIDTQYF
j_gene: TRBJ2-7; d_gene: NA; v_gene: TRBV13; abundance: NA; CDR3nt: TGTGCCAGCAGCTCTAGCGACAGGTCCTACGAGCAGTACTTC; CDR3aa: CASSSSDRSYEQYF
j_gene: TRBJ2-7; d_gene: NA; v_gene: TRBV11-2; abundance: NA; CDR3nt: TGTGCCAGCAGCTTAGAGCATAGGTCAGACTACGAGCAGTACTTC; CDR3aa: CASSLEHRSDYEQYF
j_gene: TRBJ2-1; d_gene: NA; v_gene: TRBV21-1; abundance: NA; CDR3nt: TGTGCCAGCAGCAGAAAGGTGCTCCCAGCAAGACCGCACAATGAGCAGTTCTTC; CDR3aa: CASSRKVLPARPHNEQFF